A selection of T cell receptor beta chains follows, all from one sample in a study of shared clonotypes between healthy human individuals. Profiling relied on immunoSEQ multiplex PCR, and the TCRdb table lists in-frame clones only, not all of them. The sample contains 150,000 to 200,000 clones, just under 95% of which appear only once. The sequencing input was naive CD4+ T cells sorted from blood. The receptor source for this set is a woman aged 30 to 39 in good health. Each CDR3 is given with its conserved first and last residue. The size field is filled for only some rows; it gives once, few, many or a size class.

v_gene,abundance,CDR3aa
TRBV6-6,NA,CASGGRAKQYF
TRBV5-5,NA,CASSFGMPAGNQPQHF
TRBV30,NA,CAWSPRGSIKFF
TRBV14,NA,CASSRRRTSGTYEQYF
TRBV28,NA,CASSLGRYEQYF
TRBV6-1,NA,CASSGGTGLWNQPQHF
TRBV25-1,NA,CASSQPGTGAGEQYF
TRBV7-9,NA,CASSDYYEQYF
TRBV28,NA,CASSLLTGGTSGSSYNEQFF
TRBV4-1,NA,CASSLSGGLAGPKTQYF
TRBV7-9,NA,CASRTDAGTGTWLSYTF
TRBV6-1,NA,CASSEGGGPKTYEQYF
TRBV5-1,NA,CASSTGDRGSYEQYF
TRBV19,NA,CASSIVFGQGVHNEQFF
TRBV28,NA,CASRGTSGYEQYF
TRBV5-1,NA,CASSLEAGTYEQYF
TRBV7-2,NA,CASSLEWGRDYGYTF
TRBV5-1,NA,CASSLQGAVDTQYF
TRBV21-1,once,CARRKRLLNGYTF
TRBV29-1,NA,CSVEQGMNTEAFF
TRBV6-5,NA,CASAPTGFSYEQYF
TRBV29-1,NA,CSVAEPYEQYF
TRBV6-5,once,CASSSGQGGETQYF
TRBV29-1,NA,CSVKDLAYEQYF
TRBV5-1,NA,CASSLALAGGSSYNEQFF
TRBV29-1,once,CSAQTGEVQYF
TRBV6-1,NA,CASRPGTYEQYF
TRBV2,NA,CASSVWGADEQYF
TRBV5-5,NA,CASSQQGLKSYEQYF
TRBV6-5,NA,CASSVGGEQYF
TRBV28,NA,CASSSGRAPEQYF
TRBV30,NA,CAWSASVLRDRPYEQYF
TRBV9,NA,CASSVVGGEAFF
TRBV9,NA,CASSEPGQGLETQYF
TRBV27,NA,CASRAITTGLTYEQYF
TRBV5-1,few,CASSLGSTGNTIYF
TRBV10-2,NA,CASSGDQAWRETQYF
TRBV19,NA,CASRMDSRPSYEQYF
TRBV2,NA,CASSATGTGFEQFF